Each of the 32 T cell receptor beta chains below was sequenced from the same sample in a study of T-cell memory formation after mild COVID-19. TCRdb independently ran MiXCR on the 5' RACE reads; one entry per CDR3 protein. The data hold 80,000 to 130,000 distinct CDR3 sequences, with roughly 11% observed a single time. The sample consisted of PBMCs or a T cell subset sorted from them (not recorded which). Receptor source: a man between 18 and 35 years old who had mild COVID-19 (a few samples of this study predate the infection). Cell type and time point are not known.

V gene TRBV12-3 or TRBV12-4 combines with J gene TRBJ2-5; D call uncertain. CDR3 length: 12 residues. The V end lost 5 bases, the J end lost 7 bases, and 11 bases lay between the germline ends. The CDR3 sequence: CASSGFLGTQYF. The CDR3 nucleotides read TGTGCCAGCAGTGGGTTTCTGGGGACCCAGTACTTC.

This chain's CDR3 is CASKRDRPQETQYF. The CDR3 bases are TGTGCCAGCAAGCGGGACAGACCCCAAGAGACCCAGTACTTC. The chain recombines TRBV6-2 or TRBV6-3 with TRBJ2-5; D tentatively reads TRBD1 or TRBD2 (7 bases each). This CDR3 has 14 residues. Germline CDR1 reads MNHEY; CDR2 reads SVGEGT. V gave up 7 bases and J gave up 1 base, with 13 bases separating them.

This clonotype has a handful of counts. The chain uses TRBV6-2 or TRBV6-3 and TRBJ2-1, with 8 bases lining up with TRBD2. J gave up 8 bases and V 2 bases, and 8 bases lay outside the gene matches. CDR1 and CDR2 (germline): MNHEY, SVGEGT. The CDR3 runs to 15 residues. The CDR3 is CASSYAGGGPHEQFF. The CDR3, as DNA: TGTGCCAGCAGTTACGCCGGGGGGGGACCTCATGAGCAGTTCTTC.

This clonotype has a handful of counts. This chain joins TRBV25-1 and TRBJ2-5; 9 nucleotides line up with TRBD1. There are 13 residues in the CDR3. J was trimmed by 5 bases and V by 6 bases; bases with no gene match: 4. Looked up from germline, CDR1 is MGHDK and CDR2 is SYGVNS. CDR3 in DNA: TGTGCCAGCAGCACAGGGGGCGCGGAGACCCAGTACTTC. As protein: CASSTGGAETQYF.

In this sample, this clonotype turned up a few times. The gene calls are TRBV27 and TRBJ2-3; D possibly corresponds to TRBD2 (6 bases). CDR1 MNHEY and CDR2 SMNVEV come from the germline V gene (reference sequence). Trimming pared 3 bases from V and 2 bases from J, leaving 9 bases between. This CDR3 is built from 14 residues. The CDR3 DNA is TGTGCCAGCAGTTTGGCGGGAAACACAGATACGCAGTATTTT. Translating it yields CASSLAGNTDTQYF.

This clonotype was detected only a few times. The CDR3 DNA reads TGCGCCAGCAGCCAAGATGGGGGGGTTAACTATGGCTACACCTTC. It codes for CASSQDGGVNYGYTF. The chain links TRBV4-1 to TRBJ1-2; TRBD1 might be the D (5 bases). The CDR3 is 15 residues long. The V end lost 0 bases, the J end lost 1 base, and 9 bases lay between the germline ends. Germline CDR1 MGHRA, CDR2 YSYEKL.

V gene TRBV27 combines with J gene TRBJ2-7; 8 bases line up with TRBD2. The assigned J gene may be wrong: the sequence end matches TRBJ2-1 better. Germline CDR1 and CDR2: MNHEY and SMNVEV (reference sequence). The CDR3 is made up of 14 amino acids. The CDR3 loop is CASRSGSGVYEQFF. The DNA of the CDR3 is TGTGCCAGCAGGAGCGGGAGCGGGGTATATGAGCAGTTCTTC.

This sequence joins TRBV27 and TRBJ1-5; D might be TRBD1 (5 bases). Trimming removed 1 base at V and 0 bases at J, with 7 bases between. This CDR3 region has 15 residues. Germline lookup yields CDR1 MNHEY and CDR2 SMNVEV (reference sequence). As DNA, the CDR3 is TGTGCCAGCAGTTTATACAGGAGTAGCAATCAGCCCCAGCATTTT. Its protein product is CASSLYRSSNQPQHF.

The rearrangement uses TRBV4-2 and TRBJ1-5; 10 bases are shared with TRBD1. The J segment lost 5 bases and the V segment lost 0 bases, leaving 4 bases of the junction unmatched. This CDR3 has 16 amino acids. The germline CDR1 and CDR2 sequences are LGHNA and YNFKEQ. CDR3 DNA sequence: TGTGCCAGCAGCCAAGATCTCGGGACAGGGGATCAGCCCCAGCATTTT. As protein: CASSQDLGTGDQPQHF.

The V gene is TRBV6-6, the J gene TRBJ1-5, with a possible D match to TRBD1 (5 bases). V was trimmed by 8 bases and J by 3 bases, leaving 17 bases between them. The V gene's germline CDR1 is MNHNY and CDR2 SVGAGI (reference sequence). The CDR3 has 15 amino acids. Written as DNA, the CDR3 is TGTGCCAGCCACGGGGGTCCGTTAAACAATCAGCCCCAGCATTTT. It codes for CASHGGPLNNQPQHF.

The gene calls are TRBV7-6 and TRBJ2-1; 10 bases are shared with TRBD2. The V and J ends lost 1 base and 16 bases, in that order; junction bases with no gene match: 7. The CDR3 is made up of 13 amino acids. Germline values: CDR1 SGHVS, CDR2 FNYEAQ. The CDR3 reads CASSLGIGTSAFF. The CDR3 nucleotides read TGTGCCAGCAGCTTAGGGATCGGGACTAGCGCTTTCTTC.

The V and J genes are TRBV9 and TRBJ2-3; 9 nucleotides line up with TRBD2. Germline trimming cut 0 bases from V and 3 bases from J; bases unmatched to any gene: 14. Germline CDR1 reads SGDLS; CDR2 reads YYNGEE. There are 19 residues in the CDR3. CDR3 in DNA: TGTGCCAGCAGCGTAGAGTTCCAGCGGGGGGAAACTTTAACAGATACGCAGTATTTT. Residues: CASSVEFQRGETLTDTQYF.

This clonotype was counted a few times. The V call is TRBV10-3, the J call TRBJ2-7; D may correspond to TRBD1 or TRBD2 (5 bases each). This CDR3 comprises 12 residues. The germline V gene encodes CDR1 ENHRY and CDR2 SYGVKD. V dropped 2 bases and J dropped 9 bases, with 11 bases sitting between them. In DNA form, the CDR3 reads TGTGCCATCAGTGAGGGGGGAACGGGGCAGTACGTC. Translating it yields CAISEGGTGQYV.

V usage is TRBV15 and J usage is TRBJ2-1, with 8 bases that match TRBD1. J was trimmed by 8 bases and V by 3 bases; bases with no gene match: 6. The CDR3 is 14 amino acids. CDR1 and CDR2 from the germline V gene are LNHNV and YYDKDF (reference sequence). For the CDR3, the DNA is TGTGCCACCAGCAGGTACGACAGGGGTGATGAGCAGTTCTTC. This sequence encodes CATSRYDRGDEQFF.

The chain has TRBV7-9 and TRBJ1-1; D call uncertain. The germline V gene has CDR1 SEHNR and CDR2 FQNEAQ (reference sequence). This CDR3 is built from 16 residues. V lost 1 base and J lost 3, with 15 bases in between. The CDR3 loop is CASSLGWAQGDTEAFF. The CDR3 DNA sequence: TGTGCCAGCAGCTTAGGTTGGGCACAAGGCGACACTGAAGCTTTCTTT.

This clonotype turned up a few times. The chain couples TRBV6-6 to TRBJ2-1, with D unclear. CDR1 is MNHNY, CDR2 SVGAGI, per germline (reference sequence). V dropped 0 bases and J dropped 6 bases, with 12 bases sitting between them. This CDR3 is 15 amino acids long. CDR3 loop: CASSYSASNGNEQFF. The CDR3 bases are TGTGCCAGCAGTTACTCGGCCAGTAATGGCAATGAGCAGTTCTTC.

CDR3 sequence (DNA): TGCAGTGCTAGGGGGGCTAGCGGGGGTCTCGTTACGCAGTATTTT. Its protein product is CSARGASGGLVTQYF. The chain recombines TRBV20-1 with TRBJ2-3; 10 nucleotides align to TRBD2. The germline CDR1 and CDR2 sequences are DFQATT and SNEGSKA (reference sequence). Trimming took 3 bases from V and 8 from J; bases not matched to a gene: 11. The CDR3 consists of 15 residues.

The chain uses TRBV27 and TRBJ2-5; no clear D. Germline V lookup: CDR1 MNHEY, CDR2 SMNVEV (reference sequence). With 3 bases removed from V and 5 bases from J, the gap between germline ends came to 16 bases. This CDR3 is built from 15 residues. The CDR3 coding sequence is TGTGCCAGCAGTTTCAGTAGGGCTGTCCGCGAGACCCAGTACTTC. Translated, it gives CASSFSRAVRETQYF.

CDR3 region: CATPPSDRPNTEAFF. The CDR3 DNA sequence: TGTGCCACTCCCCCTTCTGACAGACCAAACACTGAAGCTTTCTTT. The chain links TRBV24-1 to TRBJ1-1; TRBD1 is a possible D gene (5 bases). The CDR3 sequence is 15 residues long. Trimming removed 10 bases at V and 2 bases at J, with 19 bases between. CDR1 is KGHDR and CDR2 is SFDVKD in the germline V gene.

The chain combines TRBV20-1 with TRBJ2-3, with TRBD2 matching over 11 bases. CDR1 DFQATT and CDR2 SNEGSKA come from the germline V gene (reference sequence). The CDR3 contains 15 residues. The junction had 8 bases not matched to a gene; V was cut back by 6 bases and J by 3 bases. The CDR3 here is CSASTSGRATDTQYF. CDR3 bases: TGCAGTGCGTCCACTAGCGGGAGAGCTACAGATACGCAGTATTTT.

This clonotype was seen only a few times. The rearrangement joins TRBV6-2 or TRBV6-3 to TRBJ2-5; D is undetermined. CDR1 MNHEY and CDR2 SVGEGT come from the germline V gene. The CDR3 consists of 13 residues. Trimming took 6 bases from V and 2 from J, leaving 10 bases between them. The CDR3 region has the DNA TGTGCCAGCAGAAGGGCAGATCAAGAGACCCAGTACTTC. This translates into CASRRADQETQYF.

The rearrangement links TRBV24-1 to TRBJ2-7; D ambiguous. The V gene's germline CDR1 is KGHDR and CDR2 SFDVKD. CDR3 length: 13 amino acids. V lost 2 bases to trimming and J lost 3 bases, with 7 bases between them. CDR3 DNA: TGTGCCACCAGTGATTCCAAAGACTACGAGCAGTACTTC. Protein: CATSDSKDYEQYF.

This clonotype appeared a few times. The chain is built from TRBV6-5 and TRBJ1-1; 7 bases match TRBD1. The CDR3 runs 17 residues. CDR1 is MNHEY and CDR2 is SVGAGI in the germline V gene. With V trimmed by 0 bases and J by 5 bases, 12 bases remained unmatched. For the CDR3, the DNA is TGTGCCAGCAGTTACTCTGGCGGGCAGGGGGTTTGGACTGAAGCTTTCTTT. It translates to CASSYSGGQGVWTEAFF.

The chain links TRBV6-6 to TRBJ1-5, with 9 bases aligning to TRBD1. J was trimmed by 4 bases and V by 7 bases; bases with no gene match: 8. This CDR3 contains 15 residues. In germline, CDR1 is MNHNY, CDR2 SVGAGI (reference sequence). CDR3 in amino acids: CASIPTGGRNQPQHF. CDR3 nucleotides: TGTGCCAGCATTCCGACAGGGGGGAGGAATCAGCCCCAGCATTTT.

The V call is TRBV6-4, the J call TRBJ2-1, with 8 bases identical to TRBD1. CDR1 MRHNA and CDR2 SNTAGT come from the germline V gene. The CDR3 contains 15 residues. V shed 5 bases and J 2 bases; nucleotides not matched to a gene: 5. Written as DNA, the CDR3 is TGTGCCAGCAGTTCGAAGACAGGGGCCTACAATGAGCAGTTCTTC. This codes for CASSSKTGAYNEQFF.

This CDR3 reads CATLAGGPPGELFF. CDR3 coding DNA: TGTGCCACCCTAGCGGGGGGCCCGCCCGGGGAGCTGTTTTTT. The chain combines TRBV6-2 or TRBV6-3 with TRBJ2-2; 11 positions agree with TRBD2. Losses at the gene ends were 10 bases for V and 6 bases for J; bases not matched to a gene: 7. The CDR3 spans 14 residues. Per the germline V gene, CDR1 is MNHEY and CDR2 is SVGEGT.

This clonotype has ten or more counts. CDR3 in amino acids: CASSQGGVWAGAASYEQYF. CDR3 DNA sequence: TGCGCCAGCAGCCAAGGAGGGGTGTGGGCAGGGGCCGCTTCCTACGAGCAGTACTTC. The chain uses TRBV4-1 and TRBJ2-7, with a possible D match to TRBD1 (6 bases). The CDR3 is 19 residues long. Trimming cost V 1 base and J 1 base, with 23 bases left between them. Per germline, CDR1 MGHRA and CDR2 YSYEKL.

This clonotype has only a few counts. The V call is TRBV12-5, the J call TRBJ2-2; D gene ambiguous. The length of the CDR3 is 11 residues. The V end was cut by 2 bases, the J end by 5 bases, with 0 bases between. The germline V gene has CDR1 LGHNT and CDR2 FRNRAP. The CDR3 nucleotides are TGTGCTAGTGGTTTGACCGGGGAGCTGTTTTTT. This translates into CASGLTGELFF.

V is TRBV28 and J is TRBJ2-2; no reliable D call. Trimming left V 6 bases short and J 8 bases short, with 13 bases between. This CDR3 has 13 amino acids. The germline gives CDR1 MDHEN, CDR2 SYDVKM. The CDR3 DNA sequence: TGTGCCAGCAGGAATAGGGCGGCTGGGGAGCTGTTTTTT. This codes for CASRNRAAGELFF.

This clonotype was observed a handful of times. The chain employs TRBV27 and TRBJ2-7, with a weak D call TRBD1 (6 bases). CDR3 length equals 15 residues. V lost 4 bases to trimming and J lost 5 bases, with 18 bases between them. Germline V gene sequence: CDR1 MNHEY, CDR2 SMNVEV (reference sequence). In DNA, the CDR3 is TGTGCCAGCAGTTACTCCACAGGGCGCGCTGACGAGCAGTACTTC. Translated: CASSYSTGRADEQYF.

For the CDR3, the DNA is TGTGCCAGCCTTGGCAAGGGACCCTACGAGCAGTACTTC. It encodes CASLGKGPYEQYF. The chain combines TRBV6-2 or TRBV6-3 with TRBJ2-7; the D gene could be TRBD1 or TRBD2 (5 bases each). The CDR3 totals 13 residues. The germline gives CDR1 MNHEY, CDR2 SVGEGT. V lost 8 bases to trimming and J lost 2 bases, with 13 bases between them.

This clonotype was counted between two and nine times. V is TRBV6-2 or TRBV6-3 and J is TRBJ2-7, with D perhaps matching TRBD1 (6 bases). CDR1 and CDR2 from the germline V gene are MNHEY and SVGEGT. The CDR3 loop spans 14 amino acids. V lost 6 bases to trimming and J lost 0 bases, with 12 bases between them. In nucleotides, the CDR3 is TGTGCCAGCAGGTCCGACAGGTTCTCCTACGAGCAGTACTTC. Residues: CASRSDRFSYEQYF.